One and the same sample provided the 7 T cell receptor beta chains below, sequenced in a study of blood T cell repertoires in COVID-19. The data were produced by immunoSEQ multiplex PCR, yet TCRdb's version contains in-frame clones alone and is incomplete. The table shows about 180,000 clones, with approximately 85% occurring only once. The sequencing input was PBMCs or T cells enriched from blood (not recorded which). The receptors shown here come from a woman aged 30 to 39 who had recovered from COVID-19.

This chain links TRBV6-5 with TRBJ1-2, with TRBD1 as a possible D gene (5 bases). This CDR3 comprises 14 residues. The germline V gene has CDR1 MNHEY and CDR2 SVGAGI. V shed 5 bases and J shed 7 bases, with 17 bases lying between them. The CDR3 is CASSTDTGEGGYTF. The CDR3 DNA reads TGTGCCAGCAGTACGGACACTGGGGAGGGTGGCTACACCTTC.

V and J are TRBV11-2 and TRBJ2-5, with no clear D. Trimming took off 1 base at V and 6 bases at J, with 12 bases between the two ends. From germline, CDR1 is SGHAT and CDR2 FQNNGV. This CDR3 has 14 amino acids. The CDR3 protein is CASSLVRQAKTQYF. CDR3 sequence (DNA): TGTGCCAGCAGCTTAGTCCGGCAGGCAAAGACCCAGTACTTC. Full variable domain (missing parts from reference TRBV11-2 and TRBJ2-5): EAGVAQSPRYKIIEKRQSVAFWCNPISGHATLYWYQQILGQGPKLLIQFQNNGVVDDSQLPKDRFSAERLKGVDSTLKIQPAKLEDSAVYLCASSLVRQAKTQYFGPGTRLLVL.

The chain employs TRBV9 and TRBJ2-7; the match to TRBD1 covers 8 bases. This CDR3 region has 15 residues. Unmatched junction bases numbered 7, after V lost 0 bases and J lost 5 bases. Germline V gives CDR1 SGDLS, CDR2 YYNGEE. The CDR3 is CASSVEAGGRNEQYF. The DNA of the CDR3 is TGTGCCAGCAGCGTAGAGGCAGGGGGCCGTAACGAGCAGTACTTC.

V is TRBV23-1 and J is TRBJ2-7; D may be TRBD1 (6 bases). TRBV23-1 is an ORF, with its function uncertain. The CDR3 loop spans 16 amino acids. V lost 1 base to trimming and J lost 2 bases, with 15 bases between them. The CDR3 DNA is TGCGCCAGCAGTCAATATCGTCAGGGGAGAACCTACGAGCAGTACTTC. It codes for CASSQYRQGRTYEQYF.

This clone was observed once. The chain links TRBV6-2 or TRBV6-3 to TRBJ1-1; D is uncertain. CDR3 length: 17 residues. Per the germline V gene, CDR1 is MNHEY and CDR2 is SVGEGT. The germline V and J ends were trimmed by 0 bases and 5 bases, with 19 bases remaining between them. Here the CDR3 DNA reads TGTGCCAGCAGTTACTCGACGGCGAGGTTCTCTTTAACTGAAGCTTTCTTT. Protein: CASSYSTARFSLTEAFF.

The V and J genes are TRBV6-5 and TRBJ1-1; no definite D call. V gave up 5 bases and J gave up 1 base, with 11 bases separating them. CDR3 length: 14 amino acids. Germline CDR1 and CDR2: MNHEY and SVGAGI. This chain's CDR3 is CASSPKTGNTEAFF. DNA for the CDR3: TGTGCCAGCAGTCCTAAGACGGGGAACACTGAAGCTTTCTTT.

This clone was observed once. The gene calls are TRBV7-2 and TRBJ2-1; 9 positions agree with TRBD2. V lost 5 bases to trimming and J lost 6 bases; unmatched junction nucleotides: 8. The V gene's germline CDR1 is SGHTA and CDR2 FQGNSA. The length of the CDR3 is 15 residues. In DNA, the CDR3 is TGTGCCAGCAGCCCCATAGCGGGAGCGCCCAATGAGCAGTTCTTC. Its protein is CASSPIAGAPNEQFF.